The rows below give T cell receptor beta chains drawn from one sample of a study of regulatory T cells in long-lasting Graves disease. One entry per CDR3 protein, called by TCRdb with MiXCR from the multiplex PCR reads. The sample shows 350,000 to 450,000 distinct CDR3 sequences, roughly 23% of them seen only once. The sample consisted of peripheral blood mononuclear cells (PBMCs), taken when the disease was refractory, from a patient treated with antithyroid drugs. These TCRs come from a female donor with Graves disease. Each CDR3 is given with its conserved first and last residue. The order of the fields is D gene, J gene, V gene, clone size, CDR3 DNA, CDR3 protein. A D gene is named only where the DNA matches it firmly. Expanded clones are given a class, and other clones once, few, many or no size at all.

D: TRBD2; J: TRBJ2-5; V: TRBV11-2; size: many; DNA: TGTGCCAGCAGCTTACTAGCGGGAGAGGGAGAGACCCAGTACTTC; CDR3: CASSLLAGEGETQYF
D: NA; J: TRBJ2-2; V: TRBV10-3; size: few; DNA: TGTGCCATCAGTGAGTCTGGCTTCTCTGACAGTAACACCGGGGAGCTGTTTTTT; CDR3: CAISESGFSDSNTGELFF
D: NA; J: TRBJ1-1; V: TRBV28; size: many; DNA: TGTGCCAGCAGTCTATCCGGGAGGAAGAACACTGAAGCTTTCTTT; CDR3: CASSLSGRKNTEAFF
D: NA; J: TRBJ1-1; V: TRBV28; size: many; DNA: TGTGCCAGCAGTTTTGGCCCGGCAAATTCAGGCACTGAAGCTTTCTTT; CDR3: CASSFGPANSGTEAFF
D: TRBD2; J: TRBJ2-2; V: TRBV12-3/TRBV12-4; size: many; DNA: TGTGCCAGCAGACCCAGCGGGGGCATTAGCACCGGGGAGCTGTTTTTT; CDR3: CASRPSGGISTGELFF
D: NA; J: TRBJ1-6; V: TRBV9; size: few; DNA: TGTGCCAGCAGCGTAGAGGGAGGAGGAAATTCACCCCTCCACTTT; CDR3: CASSVEGGGNSPLHF
D: NA; J: TRBJ2-7; V: TRBV29-1; size: few; DNA: TGCAGCGTTGAGTTTAAGGCCTCCTACGAGCAGTACTTC; CDR3: CSVEFKASYEQYF
D: NA; J: TRBJ2-2; V: TRBV28; size: many; DNA: TGTGCCAGCAGGCCCAACACGAACACCGGGGAGCTGTTTTTT; CDR3: CASRPNTNTGELFF
D: NA; J: TRBJ2-7; V: TRBV28; size: many; DNA: TGTGCCAGCAGGGCAGCGTCCTACGAGCAGTACTTC; CDR3: CASRAASYEQYF
D: NA; J: TRBJ2-1; V: TRBV27; size: many; DNA: TGTGCCAGCAGTTCCGGGGCGGGACACCGCAATGAGCAGTTCTTC; CDR3: CASSSGAGHRNEQFF
D: NA; J: TRBJ1-1; V: TRBV28; size: many; DNA: TGTGCCAGCAGCCTAAAAAAGTGGGGGCCCCTGAACACTGAAGCTTTCTTT; CDR3: CASSLKKWGPLNTEAFF
D: TRBD1; J: TRBJ2-5; V: TRBV28; size: many; DNA: TGTGCCAGCAGTAGGGACAGGGGGCAACAAGAGACCCAGTACTTC; CDR3: CASSRDRGQQETQYF
D: TRBD1; J: TRBJ2-2; V: TRBV7-3; size: NA; DNA: TGTGCCAGCAGCCTCATCGGACAGGTGAACACCGGGGAGCTGTTTTTT; CDR3: CASSLIGQVNTGELFF
D: NA; J: TRBJ1-6; V: TRBV29-1; size: few; DNA: TGCAGCGTTCGGGGCCAGGCGAATTCACCCCTCCACTTT; CDR3: CSVRGQANSPLHF
D: NA; J: TRBJ2-7; V: TRBV3-1; size: many; DNA: TGTGCCAGCGGGAGGGGGTTTTCGGACGAGCAGTACTTC; CDR3: CASGRGFSDEQYF
D: TRBD2; J: TRBJ2-7; V: TRBV27; size: few; DNA: TGTGCCAGCAGTTTGTCCTTACTAGCGTACGAGCAGTACTTC; CDR3: CASSLSLLAYEQYF
D: TRBD2; J: TRBJ2-3; V: TRBV28; size: NA; DNA: TGTGCCAGCAGTTTAGGAGCGGGAGACACAGATACGCAGTATTTT; CDR3: CASSLGAGDTDTQYF
D: TRBD2; J: TRBJ2-1; V: TRBV28; size: NA; DNA: TGTGCCAGCAGACTGGGAGCGGGACTAACCTACAATGAGCAGTTCTTC; CDR3: CASRLGAGLTYNEQFF
D: NA; J: TRBJ2-7; V: TRBV5-4; size: NA; DNA: TGTGCCAGCAGCTTGGCGGGTGGGGTCTTACGCGAGCAGTACTTC; CDR3: CASSLAGGVLREQYF